What follows are 10 T cell receptor beta chains derived from one specimen sequenced in a study of response to subunit inactivated influenza vaccine. TCRdb re-called the RT-PCR reads with MiXCR, one entry per CDR3 protein. The repertoire holds more than 550,000 distinct CDR3 sequences, with approximately 10% as singletons. This sample also appeared in a second study, on T cells expressing NK-cell markers. That investigation notes: TCR beta cDNA was made by 5'RACE template switching with UMIs.

The specimen was PBMCs from blood, collected on the day of vaccination. The receptor source for this set is a man between 45 and 60 years old who received an inactivated influenza vaccine.

This clonotype was seen more than once but under ten times. The chain recombines TRBV20-1 with TRBJ2-1; TRBD2 matches at 10 bases. This CDR3 spans 15 amino acids. CDR1 and CDR2 (germline): DFQATT, SNEGSKA (reference sequence). Losses at the gene ends were 5 bases for V and 6 bases for J; bases not matched to a gene: 10. The CDR3 DNA sequence: TGCAGTGCTCCCTCTAGCGGGAGCCCTTTCAATGAGCAGTTCTTC. Translated: CSAPSSGSPFNEQFF.

The chain is built from TRBV5-6 and TRBJ2-7; D uncertain. The V and J ends lost 0 bases and 3 bases respectively, with 7 bases between them. The CDR3 covers 13 residues. CDR1 is SGHDT and CDR2 is YYEEEE in the germline V gene. CDR3 nucleotide sequence: TGTGCCAGCAGCTTGGAATTTGGCTACGAGCAGTACTTC. Translating it yields CASSLEFGYEQYF.

This clonotype showed up just a few times. V gene TRBV7-9 combines with J gene TRBJ1-1, with D perhaps matching TRBD1 (5 bases). From germline, CDR1 is SEHNR and CDR2 FQNEAQ (reference sequence). CDR3 length: 13 residues. Trimming pared 1 base from V and 8 bases from J, leaving 11 bases between. The CDR3 loop is CASSLEGTGEAFF. For the CDR3, the DNA is TGTGCCAGCAGCTTAGAAGGGACCGGAGAAGCTTTCTTT.

Many counts were recorded for this clonotype. The chain couples TRBV6-1 to TRBJ2-3, with 9 bases matching TRBD2. V trimming: 5 bases; J trimming: 2 bases; junction bases outside the gene matches: 5. The CDR3 spans 15 residues. The germline gives CDR1 MNHNS, CDR2 SASEGT. CDR3 loop: CASSPKRGATDTQYF. The CDR3 nucleotides are TGTGCCAGCAGTCCCAAGCGGGGGGCCACAGATACGCAGTATTTT.

The CDR3 sequence is CASSFHGVTYEQYF. In DNA form, the CDR3 reads TGTGCCAGCAGCTTCCATGGGGTGACCTACGAGCAGTACTTC. The V gene is TRBV7-2, the J gene TRBJ2-7, with D unresolved. Germline loops: CDR1 SGHTA, CDR2 FQGNSA. Trimming removed 3 bases at V and 2 bases at J, with 11 bases between. The CDR3 consists of 14 residues.

The CDR3 DNA sequence: TGTGCCAGTAGTACGGGGACAGGGGCCTATAGCAATCAGCCCCAGCATTTT. This gives the protein CASSTGTGAYSNQPQHF. This chain joins TRBV19 and TRBJ1-5; 10 nucleotides line up with TRBD1. This CDR3 is built from 17 residues. Germline V gives CDR1 LNHDA, CDR2 SQIVND (reference sequence). V was pared by 4 bases and J by 0 bases, with 6 bases of the junction left unmatched.

This clonotype was seen more than once but under ten times. The V call is TRBV14, the J call TRBJ1-4; D may be TRBD1 (5 bases). CDR1 is SGHDN, CDR2 FVKESK, per germline. This CDR3 region has 16 residues. V shed 4 bases and J shed 5 bases, with 17 bases lying between them. The CDR3 DNA follows: TGTGCCAGCAGCCTCCACTTGGGGCAGGGAAATGAAAAACTGTTTTTT. This gives the protein CASSLHLGQGNEKLFF.

This clonotype was found a few times. The chain employs TRBV12-3 or TRBV12-4 and TRBJ2-7; 8 bases fit TRBD1. Trimming cost V 7 bases and J 2 bases; bases outside gene matches: 7. The CDR3 has 14 residues. CDR3 sequence: CASTPTGAPYEQYF. CDR3 nucleotide sequence: TGTGCCAGCACCCCGACAGGGGCCCCCTACGAGCAGTACTTC.

This rearrangement joins TRBV29-1 to TRBJ2-1; TRBD1 might be the D (5 bases). Trimming took off 6 bases at V and 0 bases at J, with 9 bases between the two ends. The CDR3 has 13 residues. Germline V lookup: CDR1 SQVTM, CDR2 ANQGSEA. CDR3 sequence: CSVYRSSYNEQFF. CDR3 coding DNA: TGCAGCGTCTACAGGAGCTCCTACAATGAGCAGTTCTTC.

The chain joins TRBV20-1 to TRBJ1-5; 10 nucleotides line up with TRBD1. This CDR3 comprises 14 residues. Germline loops: CDR1 DFQATT, CDR2 SNEGSKA (reference sequence). Losses at the gene ends were 4 bases for V and 2 bases for J; bases not matched to a gene: 2. As DNA, the CDR3 is TGCAGTGCTAAGGGGACAGGGGGCAATCAGCCCCAGCATTTT. It is translated as CSAKGTGGNQPQHF.